This paragraph covers one TCR beta chain sequence. Its antigen is undetermined. This record comes from a study of cytomegalovirus exposure and HLA in healthy donors. Across the whole study: Assignment to the Caucasian-associated ancestry cluster applied to approximately 80% of the approximately 400 genotyped donors.

Germline values: CDR1 SEHNR, CDR2 FQNEAQ (reference sequence). This CDR3 contains 15 residues. J lost 4 bases, V lost 7 bases, and 6 bases had no gene match. Study-wide results and caveats: Within a later analysis, the majority of CMV-associated TCR beta chains appeared HLA-restricted. More clonal expansion characterized HLA-associated TCR beta chains than equally common others in a later analysis. The authors listed about 170 TCR beta chains as cytomegalovirus-associated.

60 Vbeta and 13 Jbeta primers were used in PCR. Sequencing used immunoSEQ multiplex PCR; TCRdb keeps in-frame clones, though not all of them. Of around 170,000 clones listed, 80% to 85% are singletons. The sequencing input was PBMCs. The TCR sequence derives from a man in his forties in good health and CMV-seropositive. The V gene is TRBV7-9, the J gene TRBJ2-7; 14 positions agree with TRBD2. CDR3 protein: CASTGTSGGDYEQYF. The CDR3 DNA reads as TGTGCCAGCACCGGGACTAGCGGGGGTGATTACGAGCAGTACTTC.